The sequence of this T cell receptor (beta chain) was determined in a study of shared clonotypes between healthy human individuals. This CDR3 has 15 amino acids. With 1 base clipped from V and 5 bases from J, the junction kept 6 bases outside the gene matches. In germline, CDR1 is GTSNPN, CDR2 SVGIG (reference sequence). With respect to this clone: Its antigen is not known.

Notes on the study in general: Unshared clonotypes carried lower generation probabilities than those common to all four donors. A small donor pool kept down the genetic and exposure-history diversity that was represented.

Here immunoSEQ multiplex PCR was the method, and the copy in TCRdb shows in-frame clones only, minus some. The repertoire holds approximately 1,000,000 clones, with roughly 80% as singletons. The CD4+ fraction was divided into a CD45RA+ naive subset and a CD45RA-negative memory subset. Sequencing input: memory CD4+ T cells from PBMCs. Subset given: CD45RA-negative fraction. The J gene is TRBJ2-7, the V gene TRBV30, with 12 bases that match TRBD1. The sequence was obtained from a man younger than 35 in good health. Some clones in this sample may be carry-over from other donors' samples. CDR3 nucleotide sequence: TGTGCCTGGAGTGACACCGGGACAGGGGGCCACGAGCAGTACTTC. It yields the protein CAWSDTGTGGHEQYF.